This entry lists 32 T cell receptor beta chains sequenced from one sample in a study of vaccination effects on CD4 cells after COVID-19. Their antigens are not known. Within the ViraFEST assay, antigen-specific CD4+ T cells underwent expansion with viral peptide pools prior to sequencing. Scientists isolated CD4+ T cells after an approximately ten-day culture period ended. The vaccine recipients had no prior SARS-CoV-2 infection, with negative nucleocapsid antibodies. TCRdb's copy holds only in-frame clones and misses some; the assay was immunoSEQ multiplex PCR. In the table there are tens of thousands of clones, roughly 74% of which are singletons. Sequencing was performed on CD4+ T cells from PBMCs cultured with HCoV-NL63 spike peptides, taken before COVID-19 vaccination. These TCRs come from a human donor who received a COVID-19 vaccine.

This clone was observed a few times. J is TRBJ1-2 and V is TRBV2, with D tentatively TRBD1 (6 bases). CDR1 SNHLY and CDR2 FYNNEI come from the germline V gene. The V end lost 1 base, the J end lost 6 bases, and 15 bases lay between the germline ends. This CDR3 is built from 15 residues. The chain's CDR3 is CASSEVGQGMDGYTF. Here the CDR3 DNA reads TGTGCCAGCAGTGAAGTGGGGCAGGGGATGGATGGCTACACCTTC.

The chain couples TRBV28 to TRBJ2-7, with TRBD2 matching over 7 bases. Germline V gene lookup returns CDR1 MDHEN and CDR2 SYDVKM. This CDR3 has 11 amino acids. V shed 6 bases, J shed 6 bases, and the junction held 2 bases outside the gene matches. Here the CDR3 DNA reads TGTGCCAGCAGGGGAGGGGTCGAGCAGTACGTC. Translation gives CASRGGVEQYV.

The rearrangement joins TRBV6-5 to TRBJ1-5; tentative D call: TRBD1 (5 bases). CDR1 is MNHEY and CDR2 is SVGAGI in the germline V gene. V was pared by 6 bases and J by 2 bases, with 8 bases between. The CDR3 is 13 residues long. The CDR3: CASSRDRNQPQHF. CDR3 coding DNA: TGTGCCAGCAGCCGGGACCGCAATCAGCCCCAGCATTTT.

The chain couples TRBV12-5 to TRBJ2-6; D remains unclear. This CDR3 is built from 13 residues. The germline gives CDR1 LGHNT, CDR2 FRNRAP. V was shortened by 9 bases and J by 0 bases, with 6 bases between the two germline ends. The CDR3 here is CASRRSGANVLTF. The CDR3 nucleotides read TGTGCTAGCAGACGCTCTGGGGCCAACGTCCTGACTTTC.

The rearrangement joins TRBV11-2 to TRBJ2-3; D remains ambiguous. Germline CDR1 and CDR2: SGHAT and FQNNGV. V gave up 4 bases and J gave up 0 bases, with 8 bases separating them. This CDR3 has 14 residues. CDR3 sequence reads: CASSSSESTDTQYF. The CDR3 DNA follows: TGTGCCAGCAGCTCCTCGGAGAGCACAGATACGCAGTATTTT.

This chain joins TRBV24-1 and TRBJ2-1; a weak D match, TRBD2 (5 bases). The CDR3 extends over 18 amino acids. V shed 4 bases and J shed 4 bases, with 22 bases lying between them. The germline CDR1 and CDR2 sequences are KGHDR and SFDVKD. The CDR3 DNA is TGTGCCACCAGTGACCCCTCGCCGCAATCCGGGGAATACAATGAGCAGTTCTTC. It specifies CATSDPSPQSGEYNEQFF.

The chain carries TRBV4-3 and TRBJ2-3, with 7 bases aligning to TRBD1. CDR3 length: 14 amino acids. Trimming took 4 bases from V and 4 from J; bases not matched to a gene: 5. CDR1 is LGHNA, CDR2 YSLEER, per germline. CDR3 nucleotides: TGCGCCAGCAGCCGGGACAGAATGGCAGATACGCAGTATTTT. Residues: CASSRDRMADTQYF.

The sample holds one count of this clone. The chain couples TRBV2 to TRBJ2-3; D gene uncertain. Germline values: CDR1 SNHLY, CDR2 FYNNEI. This CDR3 is 11 amino acids long. The V gene lost 8 bases and the J gene lost 5 bases, with 8 bases spanning the gap. Written as DNA, the CDR3 is TGTGCCAGCCGGCTGCAAGATACGCAGTATTTT. Translation: CASRLQDTQYF.

The rearrangement joins TRBV6-1 to TRBJ2-5; D may be TRBD2 (6 bases). CDR1 is MNHNS and CDR2 is SASEGT in the germline V gene. The CDR3 consists of 15 residues. Trimming left V 3 bases short and J 2 bases short, with 13 bases between. DNA for the CDR3: TGTGCCAGCAGTGATGGGGGGAGGTATCAAGAGACCCAGTACTTC. Translation: CASSDGGRYQETQYF.

This clone was counted a few times. The chain is built from TRBV19 and TRBJ2-2; 7 nucleotides align to TRBD1. Per the germline V gene, CDR1 is LNHDA and CDR2 is SQIVND (reference sequence). This CDR3 has 14 residues. Trimming at V came to 7 bases and at J to 3 bases, leaving 5 bases not matched to a gene. The CDR3 here is CASTQGRYTGELFF. Here the CDR3 DNA reads TGTGCCAGTACACAGGGGCGGTACACCGGGGAGCTGTTTTTT.

J is TRBJ2-7 and V is TRBV5-6; 8 nucleotides match TRBD1. The J segment lost 5 bases and the V segment lost 6 bases, leaving 13 bases of the junction unmatched. The length of the CDR3 is 15 residues. Germline-derived CDR1 and CDR2 are SGHDT and YYEEEE. The CDR3 here is CASNLLWQGAHEQYV. In DNA, the CDR3 is TGTGCCAGCAATCTTCTCTGGCAGGGGGCCCACGAGCAGTACGTC.

The chain has TRBV7-9 and TRBJ2-1; tentative D call: TRBD1 (6 bases). This CDR3 spans 16 amino acids. V shed 4 bases and J shed 0 bases, with 13 bases lying between them. Germline CDR1 and CDR2: SEHNR and FQNEAQ (reference sequence). The CDR3 here is CASSSRTDSSYNEQFF. The CDR3 nucleotides read TGTGCCAGCAGCTCCCGGACGGACAGCTCCTACAATGAGCAGTTCTTC.

The chain is built from TRBV10-2 and TRBJ2-7, with a tentative D call TRBD1 (5 bases). The CDR3 is made up of 13 amino acids. V was cut by 5 bases and J by 5 bases, with 13 bases left in between. Per the germline V gene, CDR1 is WSHSY and CDR2 is SAAADI. CDR3 coding DNA: TGCGCCAGCAGTCAGACAGAAATTAACGAGCAGTACGTC. Its translation: CASSQTEINEQYV.

This clone was seen only a few times. The chain employs TRBV24-1 and TRBJ1-5; unclear D gene. CDR1 is KGHDR, CDR2 SFDVKD, per germline. V lost 2 bases and J lost 1, with 11 bases in between. The CDR3 has 16 residues. The DNA for the CDR3 is TGTGCCACCAGTGATTCGGGTATTATGAGCAATCAGCCCCAGCATTTT. Protein product: CATSDSGIMSNQPQHF.

The chain links TRBV18 to TRBJ1-4; 7 nucleotides match TRBD1. Germline V gives CDR1 KGHSH, CDR2 LQKENI. The CDR3 totals 17 residues. The V and J ends lost 1 base and 8 bases, in that order; junction bases with no gene match: 13. CDR3 amino acids: CASSPRLSQGTGEKLFF. The CDR3 DNA reads as TGTGCCAGCTCACCACGACTTTCACAGGGGACGGGGGAAAAACTGTTTTTT. Variable domain in full (rest from reference TRBV18 and TRBJ1-4): NAGVMQNPRHLVRRRGQEARLRCSPMKGHSHVYWYRQLPEEGLKFMVYLQKENIIDESGMPKERFSAEFPKEGPSILRIQQVVRGDSAAYFCASSPRLSQGTGEKLFFGSGTQLSVL.

The rearrangement links TRBV3-1 (or the pseudogene TRBV3-2) to TRBJ1-1, with D possibly TRBD1 on 5 matching bases. The CDR3 is 19 amino acids. The germline CDR1 and CDR2 sequences are LGHDT and YNNKEL (reference sequence). Trimming took 0 bases from V and 6 from J, leaving 26 bases between them. This CDR3 reads CASSQDLGRRRGRGPEAFF. CDR3 sequence (DNA): TGTGCCAGCAGCCAAGATTTAGGGCGAAGGAGGGGCAGAGGCCCTGAAGCTTTCTTT.

This clone was counted between two and nine times. The chain uses TRBV24-1 and TRBJ1-4; maybe TRBD1 (5 bases). This CDR3 contains 14 residues. Trimming removed 4 bases from V and 7 bases from J, with 12 bases in between. The germline gives CDR1 KGHDR, CDR2 SFDVKD. CDR3 in DNA: TGTGCCACCAGTGACCCCAGGGCGGCTGAAAAACTGTTTTTT. Translating it yields CATSDPRAAEKLFF.

The J gene is TRBJ2-1, the V gene TRBV10-2; possibly TRBD2 for D (7 bases). Germline values: CDR1 WSHSY, CDR2 SAAADI. The CDR3 consists of 15 residues. With 0 bases removed from V and 8 bases from J, the gap between germline ends came to 14 bases. In nucleotides, the CDR3 is TGCGCCAGCAGTGAGTCGGCGGGGGCGGGGGATGAGCAGTTCTTC. This sequence encodes CASSESAGAGDEQFF.

This clone was counted a single time. The genes are TRBV6-1 and TRBJ2-6; no definite D call. The length of the CDR3 is 15 residues. Trimming removed 1 base from V and 0 bases from J, with 4 bases in between. Germline V gives CDR1 MNHNS, CDR2 SASEGT. CDR3 sequence: CASSEGGSGANVLTF. DNA of the CDR3: TGTGCCAGCAGTGAAGGCGGCTCTGGGGCCAACGTCCTGACTTTC.

This clone appeared once. This chain links TRBV28 with TRBJ2-7; 9 bases are shared with TRBD1. The germline gives CDR1 MDHEN, CDR2 SYDVKM. The V segment lost 6 bases and the J segment 0 bases; nucleotides outside the gene matches: 15. The CDR3 loop spans 18 amino acids. For the CDR3, the DNA is TGTGCCAGCAGAAGAGGGGGTACCGGGACAGGGAGCTCCTACGAGCAGTACGTC. Amino acid sequence: CASRRGGTGTGSSYEQYV.

This clone has more than one count but fewer than ten. The rearrangement uses TRBV5-4 and TRBJ2-5, with TRBD1 as a possible D gene (5 bases). CDR3 length: 14 residues. Germline CDR1 and CDR2: SGHNT and YYREEE (reference sequence). V lost 3 bases to trimming and J lost 2 bases, with 11 bases between them. CDR3 DNA sequence: TGTGCCAGCAGCTCAAAGACAGCTCAAGAGACCCAGTACTTC. Protein sequence: CASSSKTAQETQYF. The variable domain in full, with the rest retrieved from reference TRBV5-4 and TRBJ2-5, is ETGVTQSPTHLIKTRGQQVTLRCSSQSGHNTVSWYQQALGQGPQFIFQYYREEENGRGNFPPRFSGLQFPNYSSELNVNALELDDSALYLCASSSKTAQETQYFGPGTRLLVL.

The rearrangement links TRBV29-1 to TRBJ2-7; 12 nucleotides line up with TRBD2. The CDR3 runs to 18 residues. The ends lost 6 bases at V and 0 bases at J; junction bases unmatched: 15. Germline V gene data show CDR1 as SQVTM and CDR2 as ANQGSEA. This CDR3 is CSVVRLAGDSQSSYEQYV. The CDR3, as DNA: TGCAGCGTCGTTCGACTAGCGGGGGACTCCCAAAGCTCCTACGAGCAGTACGTC.

V is TRBV6-5 and J is TRBJ2-1; 8 bases are a match to TRBD2. Germline V CDR1 and CDR2: MNHEY, SVGAGI. This CDR3 comprises 15 residues. Trimming took 0 bases from V and 9 from J; bases not matched to a gene: 7. The CDR3 nucleotides read TGTGCCAGCAGTTACTCCCCCGGGGGGGCATTTGAGCAGTTCTTC. Protein sequence: CASSYSPGGAFEQFF.

This rearrangement joins TRBV24-1 to TRBJ2-1; TRBD2 agrees at 10 bases. J was trimmed by 8 bases and V by 3 bases; bases with no gene match: 6. The CDR3 sequence is 15 residues long. The germline gives CDR1 KGHDR, CDR2 SFDVKD. The CDR3 sequence: CATSDQGLAFDEQFF. The CDR3 DNA reads as TGTGCCACCAGTGATCAGGGACTAGCGTTCGATGAGCAGTTCTTC.

This clone appeared once. The CDR3 DNA is TGTGCCAGTAGTGGTGGGGGACAGAGAACGACTGCGAACACCGGGGAGCTGTTTTTT. Encoded protein: CASSGGGQRTTANTGELFF. This rearrangement joins TRBV19 to TRBJ2-2, with TRBD1 identical over 7 bases. The CDR3 extends over 19 amino acids. CDR1 and CDR2 (germline): LNHDA, SQIVND (reference sequence). J lost 0 bases, V lost 5 bases, and 15 bases had no gene match.

V and J are TRBV7-3 and TRBJ2-1; D possibly uses TRBD1 or TRBD2 (6 bases each). V lost 0 bases and J lost 2, with 14 bases in between. This CDR3 comprises 17 residues. Germline lookup yields CDR1 SGHTA and CDR2 FQGTGA. The CDR3 nucleotides are TGTGCCAGCAGCTTAACGGGCCAAGGGGGGACCTACAATGAGCAGTTCTTC. Translation gives CASSLTGQGGTYNEQFF.

The chain combines TRBV19 with TRBJ1-5; D is perhaps TRBD1 (5 bases). Germline CDR1 and CDR2: LNHDA and SQIVND (reference sequence). V lost 3 bases, J lost 5 bases, and 17 bases lay in between. CDR3 length: 16 residues. CDR3 nucleotide sequence: TGTGCCAGTAGTATCGCCCGGGGCGGAAGACATCAGCCCCAGCATTTT. Its translation is CASSIARGGRHQPQHF.

The genes are TRBV7-2 and TRBJ2-7; a weak D match, TRBD2 (5 bases). V was trimmed by 6 bases and J by 4 bases, leaving 16 bases between them. The V gene's germline CDR1 is SGHTA and CDR2 FQGNSA. The CDR3 extends over 14 amino acids. This CDR3 reads CASSTTTTTYEQYV. DNA for the CDR3: TGTGCCAGCAGTACGACTACCACCACTTACGAGCAGTACGTC.

The chain uses TRBV5-1 and TRBJ2-2, with D tentatively TRBD1 (6 bases). The germline CDR1 and CDR2 sequences are SGHRS and YFSETQ. With 4 bases removed from V and 1 base from J, the gap between germline ends came to 8 bases. CDR3 length: 14 amino acids. The CDR3 sequence is CASSTDRNTGELFF. The CDR3 nucleotides are TGCGCCAGCAGCACGGACAGGAACACCGGGGAGCTGTTTTTT.

This clone was observed once. The genes are TRBV7-2 and TRBJ2-1; TRBD2 aligns across 7 bases. This CDR3 is 14 amino acids long. CDR1 SGHTA and CDR2 FQGNSA come from the germline V gene. J was trimmed by 8 bases and V by 1 base; bases with no gene match: 5. CDR3 sequence reads: CASSLDIGRDEQFF. DNA of the CDR3: TGTGCCAGCAGCTTAGACATTGGGAGGGATGAGCAGTTCTTC. Drawing the rest from reference TRBV7-2 and TRBJ2-1, the complete variable domain is GAGVSQSPSNKVTEKGKDVELRCDPISGHTALYWYRQSLGQGLEFLIYFQGNSAPDKSGLPSDRFSAERTGGSVSTLTIQRTQQEDSAVYLCASSLDIGRDEQFFGPGTRLTVL.

This clone has just one count. V gene TRBV6-6 combines with J gene TRBJ1-4, with D possibly being TRBD1 (5 bases). Deletions cut 5 bases from V and 0 bases from J, with 19 bases between. Germline V lookup: CDR1 MNHNY, CDR2 SVGAGI (reference sequence). This CDR3 is built from 18 residues. The CDR3 protein is CASSPSIAGLATNEKLFF. The CDR3 DNA follows: TGTGCCAGCAGTCCATCAATTGCAGGGTTGGCAACTAATGAAAAACTGTTTTTT.

This clone was seen more than once but under ten times. The chain carries TRBV19 and TRBJ2-5, with 10 bases that match TRBD2. The V and J ends lost 4 bases and 5 bases, in that order; junction bases with no gene match: 4. CDR1 and CDR2 (germline): LNHDA, SQIVND (reference sequence). The CDR3 consists of 14 residues. CDR3 DNA: TGTGCCAGTAGTAGTAGCGGGGGGTTGGAGACCCAGTACTTC. This codes for CASSSSGGLETQYF.